Following are 17 T cell receptor beta chains from one sample sequenced in a study of CD8+ T cells in alopecia areata. Sequencing relied on a cDNA template that was reverse transcribed from extracted RNA. Produced via immunoSEQ multiplex PCR; TCRdb's table is partial and in-frame only. Of approximately 100,000 clones listed, 55% are singletons. Source material: CD4+ T cells sorted from blood. Receptor source: a human donor in good health.

This clone was recorded a few times. Other DNA sequences of this sample code for an identical CDR3. The V and J genes are TRBV29-1 and TRBJ2-7; D unclear. Germline V lookup: CDR1 SQVTM, CDR2 ANQGSEA. CDR3 length: 13 residues. The V and J ends lost 6 bases and 0 bases respectively, with 12 bases between them. The CDR3 nucleotides read TGCAGCGTAGGACGGGCCAGCTCCTACGAGCAGTACTTC. This codes for CSVGRASSYEQYF.

The genes are TRBV6-5 and TRBJ1-2; D possibly corresponds to TRBD1 (5 bases). The germline CDR1 and CDR2 sequences are MNHEY and SVGAGI. Trimming cost V 0 bases and J 4 bases, with 15 bases left between them. This CDR3 region has 16 residues. The CDR3 spells CASSYSSGGAAYGYTF. As DNA, the CDR3 is TGTGCCAGCAGTTACTCGAGTGGAGGGGCAGCCTATGGCTACACCTTC.

This clone was counted a few times. This chain joins TRBV20-1 and TRBJ2-5; no reliable D call. Trimming removed 5 bases at V and 6 bases at J, with 4 bases between. CDR1 and CDR2 from the germline V gene are DFQATT and SNEGSKA (reference sequence). The CDR3 spans 9 residues. CDR3 region: CSAQQTQYF. The CDR3 DNA follows: TGCAGTGCTCAGCAGACCCAGTACTTC.

In its sample, this clone was seen a few times. This chain joins TRBV5-1 and TRBJ2-3; 7 bases agree with TRBD1. The J segment lost 3 bases and the V segment lost 6 bases, leaving 7 bases of the junction unmatched. Looked up from germline, CDR1 is SGHRS and CDR2 is YFSETQ. This CDR3 is built from 14 residues. The CDR3 coding sequence is TGCGCCAGCATGGAAGACAGGGTAACAGATACGCAGTATTTT. It is translated as CASMEDRVTDTQYF. The variable domain in full, with the rest retrieved from reference TRBV5-1 and TRBJ2-3, is KAGVTQTPRYLIKTRGQQVTLSCSPISGHRSVSWYQQTPGQGLQFLFEYFSETQRNKGNFPGRFSGRQFSNSRSEMNVSTLELGDSALYLCASMEDRVTDTQYFGPGTRLTVL.

This chain links TRBV29-1 with TRBJ1-2; D unresolved. This CDR3 has 12 amino acids. Germline lookup yields CDR1 SQVTM and CDR2 ANQGSEA. The germline V and J ends were trimmed by 5 bases and 8 bases, with 15 bases remaining between them. The CDR3 protein is CSVLSRAVGYTF. The DNA of the CDR3 is TGCAGCGTTTTGTCCAGAGCTGTGGGCTACACCTTC.

A few counts support this clone. This chain joins TRBV2 and TRBJ2-7, with D possibly matching TRBD1 (6 bases). Between the trimmed V and J ends, which lost 6 bases and 5 bases, there was a span of 17 bases. CDR3 length: 14 residues. Per germline, CDR1 SNHLY and CDR2 FYNNEI. CDR3 amino acids: CASRRAGERNEQYF. The CDR3 coding sequence is TGTGCCAGCAGGCGGGCAGGGGAGAGGAACGAGCAGTACTTC. Using reference TRBV2 and TRBJ2-7 for the parts outside the CDR3, the full variable domain is EPEVTQTPSHQVTQMGQEVILRCVPISNHLYFYWYRQILGQKVEFLVSFYNNEISEKSEIFDDQFSVERPDGSNFTLKIRSTKLEDSAMYFCASRRAGERNEQYFGPGTRLTVT.

The CDR3 region is CASSISTGGYSNQPQHF. Written as DNA, the CDR3 is TGTGCCAGTAGTATTTCCACAGGGGGCTATAGCAATCAGCCCCAGCATTTT. The chain links TRBV19 to TRBJ1-5; 9 nucleotides align to TRBD1. Per germline, CDR1 LNHDA and CDR2 SQIVND (reference sequence). The V and J ends lost 3 bases and 0 bases, in that order; junction bases with no gene match: 6. The CDR3 totals 17 residues. The variable domain in full, with the rest retrieved from reference TRBV19 and TRBJ1-5, is DGGITQSPKYLFRKEGQNVTLSCEQNLNHDAMYWYRQDPGQGLRLIYYSQIVNDFQKGDIAEGYSVSREKKESFPLTVTSAQKNPTAFYLCASSISTGGYSNQPQHFGDGTRLSIL.

The V call is TRBV19, the J call TRBJ2-3; D possibly matches TRBD1 or TRBD2 (6 bases each). The CDR3 extends over 15 amino acids. Germline V gene data show CDR1 as LNHDA and CDR2 as SQIVND (reference sequence). With 7 bases removed from V and 2 bases from J, the gap between germline ends came to 16 bases. The CDR3 region is CASTEGGLITDTQYF. The CDR3 DNA follows: TGTGCCAGTACTGAGGGGGGCCTGATCACAGATACGCAGTATTTT. The whole variable domain, remainder taken from reference TRBV19 and TRBJ2-3, is DGGITQSPKYLFRKEGQNVTLSCEQNLNHDAMYWYRQDPGQGLRLIYYSQIVNDFQKGDIAEGYSVSREKKESFPLTVTSAQKNPTAFYLCASTEGGLITDTQYFGPGTRLTVL.

CDR3 nucleotide sequence: TGTGCCAGCAGCTTGGGCAGGGTTGCCCTAAATTCACCCCTCCACTTT. Amino acids: CASSLGRVALNSPLHF. The gene calls are TRBV5-6 and TRBJ1-6; tentative D call: TRBD1 (5 bases). The CDR3 totals 16 residues. From germline, CDR1 is SGHDT and CDR2 YYEEEE. Between the trimmed V and J ends, which lost 0 bases and 7 bases, there was a span of 14 bases.

Only a few counts were recorded for this clone. The chain joins TRBV29-1 to TRBJ2-7; TRBD1 matches 11 bases. This CDR3 contains 15 residues. V gave up 0 bases and J gave up 3 bases; unmatched junction bases: 4. The germline CDR1 and CDR2 sequences are SQVTM and ANQGSEA. CDR3 sequence (DNA): TGCAGCGTTGAAGATCTTGGGACAGGGGGCTACGAGCAGTACTTC. Amino acids: CSVEDLGTGGYEQYF.

This chain joins TRBV30 and TRBJ1-1, with a weak D call TRBD1 (6 bases). This CDR3 is built from 17 residues. From germline, CDR1 is GTSNPN and CDR2 SVGIG (reference sequence). V gave up 2 bases and J gave up 6 bases, with 25 bases separating them. The CDR3 DNA reads TGTGCCTGGAGTCTATACATCGGCGGGGGGCGCGAAGCTGAAGCTTTCTTT. This encodes CAWSLYIGGGREAEAFF.

The chain is built from TRBV23-1 and TRBJ1-2; 8 bases line up with TRBD1. TRBV23-1 is placed among ORFs of uncertain function. This CDR3 comprises 17 residues. After removal of 7 bases from V and 0 bases from J, the junction contained 13 bases not matched to a gene. CDR3 protein: CASTMPTGGNSNYGYTF. The CDR3 nucleotides read TGCGCCAGCACCATGCCCACAGGGGGGAATTCTAACTATGGCTACACCTTC.

The chain is built from TRBV6-1 and TRBJ2-6; D unclear. Trimming shortened V by 9 bases and J by 4 bases, and 13 bases separated the two germline ends. Looked up from germline, CDR1 is MNHNS and CDR2 is SASEGT. The CDR3 is made up of 14 amino acids. The CDR3 bases are TGTGCCAGTCACTCCTCTCTAGGGGCCAACGTCCTGACTTTC. It codes for CASHSSLGANVLTF.

This chain connects TRBV2 to TRBJ2-5, with 12 nucleotides matching TRBD1. The V segment lost 4 bases and the J segment 5 bases; nucleotides outside the gene matches: 8. CDR3 length equals 16 residues. Germline CDR1 reads SNHLY; CDR2 reads FYNNEI. The CDR3 DNA reads as TGTGCCAGCAGTGCACTGGGACAGGGGGCAGCGGAGACCCAGTACTTC. Translation gives CASSALGQGAAETQYF. The entire variable domain, with the rest obtained from reference TRBV2 and TRBJ2-5, is as follows: EPEVTQTPSHQVTQMGQEVILRCVPISNHLYFYWYRQILGQKVEFLVSFYNNEISEKSEIFDDQFSVERPDGSNFTLKIRSTKLEDSAMYFCASSALGQGAAETQYFGPGTRLLVL.

V and J are TRBV29-1 and TRBJ1-1, with 9 bases fitting TRBD1. With V trimmed by 7 bases and J by 4 bases, 4 bases remained unmatched. The CDR3 totals 12 residues. Per germline, CDR1 SQVTM and CDR2 ANQGSEA. The CDR3: CSAPGQGTEAFF. Here the CDR3 DNA reads TGCAGCGCCCCGGGACAGGGCACTGAAGCTTTCTTT.

There are a few counts of this clone. This chain connects TRBV30 to TRBJ1-5; no reliable D call. Germline values: CDR1 GTSNPN, CDR2 SVGIG (reference sequence). V was shortened by 4 bases and J by 1 base, with 14 bases between the two germline ends. CDR3 length equals 15 residues. The CDR3 DNA is TGTGCCTGGACCCGAGAGGGAGGGAGCAATCAGCCCCAGCATTTT. This translates into CAWTREGGSNQPQHF.

The rearrangement joins TRBV7-9 to TRBJ2-1; TRBD2 is a possible D gene (6 bases). The CDR3 covers 14 residues. V lost 0 bases to trimming and J lost 9 bases, with 12 bases between them. Germline V lookup: CDR1 SEHNR, CDR2 FQNEAQ (reference sequence). As DNA, the CDR3 is TGTGCCAGCAGCTTAGCCCAGGGAGGTTTTGAGCAGTTCTTC. It codes for CASSLAQGGFEQFF.